These T cell receptor beta chains were read from a single sample in a study of early stage breast cancer tumors. Sequencing used immunoSEQ multiplex PCR; TCRdb keeps in-frame clones, though not all of them. The sample lists about 72,000 clones, 70% to 85% occurring once. Sequenced input: blood. The receptors were gathered from a person between 55 and 69 years old with breast cancer. Both conserved end residues are part of each CDR3. D genes are given only for firm matches. Rows may omit the clone size; those that give it use once, few, many or a size class.

cdr3_aa,cdr3_nt,v_call,d_call,j_call,clone_size,cdr3_length
CASSKGTLQETQYF,TGTGCCAGTAGTAAGGGGACACTTCAAGAGACCCAGTACTTC,TRBV19,NA,TRBJ2-5,NA,14
CSVGTDNEQFF,TGCAGCGTTGGGACCGACAATGAGCAGTTCTTC,TRBV29-1,NA,TRBJ2-1,NA,11
CASSSPGNEQFF,TGTGCCAGCAGCTCACCGGGGAATGAGCAGTTCTTC,TRBV5-6,NA,TRBJ2-1,NA,12
CASSLDRDRGFSEQFF,TGTGCCAGCAGTCTAGACCGGGACAGGGGGTTTAGTGAGCAGTTCTTC,TRBV28,TRBD1,TRBJ2-1,once,16
CASSPDRGRDTEAFF,TGTGCCAGCTCACCCGACAGGGGGAGAGACACTGAAGCTTTCTTT,TRBV18,TRBD1,TRBJ1-1,NA,15
CAWSVGRESLADTQYF,TGTGCCTGGAGTGTAGGGCGGGAGAGCTTAGCAGATACGCAGTATTTT,TRBV30,TRBD2,TRBJ2-3,NA,16
CASSLGAQGSAFF,TGTGCCAGCAGCTTAGGGGCGCAGGGGTCTGCTTTCTTT,TRBV5-5,NA,TRBJ1-1,NA,13
CASSGEETQYF,TGTGCCAGTAGTGGGGAAGAGACCCAGTACTTC,TRBV19,NA,TRBJ2-5,NA,11
CASSFWASGSPQHF,TGTGCCAGCAGTTTCTGGGCAAGCGGGTCCCCCCAGCATTTT,TRBV28,NA,TRBJ1-5,NA,14
CASSPGFQGGNQPQHF,TGTGCCAGCTCACCAGGGTTCCAAGGGGGCAATCAGCCCCAGCATTTT,TRBV18,NA,TRBJ1-5,NA,16
CSVQRGYAAGGNTGELFF,TGCAGCGTTCAACGGGGGTATGCAGCGGGGGGGAACACCGGGGAGCTGTTTTTT,TRBV29-1,TRBD2,TRBJ2-2,NA,18
CASSLRTSGANVLTF,TGTGCCAGCAGCTTACGAACTTCTGGGGCCAACGTCCTGACTTTC,TRBV5-4,NA,TRBJ2-6,NA,15
CASSSVPRTGDTEAFF,TGTGCCAGCAGCTCGGTGCCCCGGACAGGGGATACTGAAGCTTTCTTT,TRBV7-6,TRBD1,TRBJ1-1,NA,16
CASSLDRVKGREAFF,TGCGCCAGCAGCTTGGACAGGGTGAAGGGGAGAGAAGCTTTCTTT,TRBV5-1,NA,TRBJ1-1,NA,15
CASSTRETEAFF,TGTGCCAGCAGCACCAGGGAGACTGAAGCTTTCTTT,TRBV5-8,NA,TRBJ1-1,NA,12
CATSRFGTGASDTQYF,TGTGCCACCAGCAGATTCGGGACAGGGGCCTCAGATACGCAGTATTTT,TRBV15,TRBD1,TRBJ2-3,NA,16
CASGLDMGAPQFF,TGTGCTAGTGGTTTGGACATGGGGGCACCGCAGTTCTTC,TRBV12-5,NA,TRBJ2-1,NA,13
CASSRQGANTEAFF,TGTGCCAGCAGTCGACAGGGGGCTAACACTGAAGCTTTCTTT,TRBV27,TRBD1,TRBJ1-1,NA,14
CASSLRDRVSGQPQHF,TGTGCCAGCTCACTCCGGGACAGGGTGTCGGGTCAGCCCCAGCATTTT,TRBV18,TRBD1,TRBJ1-5,NA,16
CASSPPPGPGEQYF,TGTGCCAGCAGTCCCCCTCCGGGACCCGGGGAGCAGTACTTC,TRBV6-5,NA,TRBJ2-7,NA,14
CASSLRSGVLSYEQYF,TGTGCCAGCAGCTTAAGGAGCGGGGTCTTATCCTACGAGCAGTACTTC,TRBV7-6,TRBD2,TRBJ2-7,NA,16
CASDFRGRDVGELFF,TGTGCCAGCGATTTCCGCGGGAGGGATGTCGGGGAGCTGTTTTTT,TRBV7-2,TRBD2,TRBJ2-2,NA,15
CASSSWDEAGGLAQYF,TGTGCCAGCAGCTCCTGGGACGAAGCGGGAGGCTTGGCCCAGTACTTC,TRBV7-9,TRBD2,TRBJ2-5,NA,16
CASSSALAGEETQYF,TGCGCCAGCAGCTCTGCCTTAGCGGGGGAAGAGACCCAGTACTTC,TRBV5-1,TRBD2,TRBJ2-5,NA,15
CASSTNYEQFF,TGTGCCAGCAGTACCAATTATGAGCAGTTCTTC,TRBV6-5,NA,TRBJ2-1,NA,11
CASSYDSSNEKLFF,TGTGCCAGCAGCTATGACAGCTCTAATGAAAAACTGTTTTTT,TRBV11-2,NA,TRBJ1-4,NA,14